The clone carrying this TCR beta chain showed up just a few times. Its antigen is not known. Sorting of live CD3+CD8+TCRalphabeta+ cells by PD-1 and/or TIGIT gave four subsets. Trimming took 4 bases from V and 6 from J; bases not matched to a gene: 3. Germline V gene lookup returns CDR1 MNHEY and CDR2 SVGEGT. The CDR3 consists of 15 residues. The data were obtained in a study of circulating CD8 cells and anti-PD-1 response in melanoma. Study details: Anti-PD-1 was first-line therapy for about 50% of the 13 patients.

Regarding the study as a whole: Patients included both untreated and previously treated individuals. PD-1 and DPOS subsets showed similar, higher clonality than DNEG. Expanded sorted subsets were checked for tumor reactivity using peptides.

Using 15 ng of total RNA, TCR libraries were made with the QIAseq Immune Repertoire TCR panel. TCRdb itself ran the reads through MiXCR, one entry per CDR3 protein. This sample carries 950 or so distinct CDR3 sequences, 5% to 6.5% of them seen once, and the ten largest clones take 11%. The sequences come from CD8+ T cells from PBMCs, collected at baseline or after one month of anti-PD-1 therapy (not recorded which). This TCR came from a human donor with melanoma. The V gene is TRBV6-2 or TRBV6-3, the J gene TRBJ2-2, with 12 nucleotides matching TRBD1. The CDR3 DNA is TGTGCCAGCAGTTTGGGACAGGGGGCCCCCGGGGAGCTGTTTTTT. This encodes CASSLGQGAPGELFF.